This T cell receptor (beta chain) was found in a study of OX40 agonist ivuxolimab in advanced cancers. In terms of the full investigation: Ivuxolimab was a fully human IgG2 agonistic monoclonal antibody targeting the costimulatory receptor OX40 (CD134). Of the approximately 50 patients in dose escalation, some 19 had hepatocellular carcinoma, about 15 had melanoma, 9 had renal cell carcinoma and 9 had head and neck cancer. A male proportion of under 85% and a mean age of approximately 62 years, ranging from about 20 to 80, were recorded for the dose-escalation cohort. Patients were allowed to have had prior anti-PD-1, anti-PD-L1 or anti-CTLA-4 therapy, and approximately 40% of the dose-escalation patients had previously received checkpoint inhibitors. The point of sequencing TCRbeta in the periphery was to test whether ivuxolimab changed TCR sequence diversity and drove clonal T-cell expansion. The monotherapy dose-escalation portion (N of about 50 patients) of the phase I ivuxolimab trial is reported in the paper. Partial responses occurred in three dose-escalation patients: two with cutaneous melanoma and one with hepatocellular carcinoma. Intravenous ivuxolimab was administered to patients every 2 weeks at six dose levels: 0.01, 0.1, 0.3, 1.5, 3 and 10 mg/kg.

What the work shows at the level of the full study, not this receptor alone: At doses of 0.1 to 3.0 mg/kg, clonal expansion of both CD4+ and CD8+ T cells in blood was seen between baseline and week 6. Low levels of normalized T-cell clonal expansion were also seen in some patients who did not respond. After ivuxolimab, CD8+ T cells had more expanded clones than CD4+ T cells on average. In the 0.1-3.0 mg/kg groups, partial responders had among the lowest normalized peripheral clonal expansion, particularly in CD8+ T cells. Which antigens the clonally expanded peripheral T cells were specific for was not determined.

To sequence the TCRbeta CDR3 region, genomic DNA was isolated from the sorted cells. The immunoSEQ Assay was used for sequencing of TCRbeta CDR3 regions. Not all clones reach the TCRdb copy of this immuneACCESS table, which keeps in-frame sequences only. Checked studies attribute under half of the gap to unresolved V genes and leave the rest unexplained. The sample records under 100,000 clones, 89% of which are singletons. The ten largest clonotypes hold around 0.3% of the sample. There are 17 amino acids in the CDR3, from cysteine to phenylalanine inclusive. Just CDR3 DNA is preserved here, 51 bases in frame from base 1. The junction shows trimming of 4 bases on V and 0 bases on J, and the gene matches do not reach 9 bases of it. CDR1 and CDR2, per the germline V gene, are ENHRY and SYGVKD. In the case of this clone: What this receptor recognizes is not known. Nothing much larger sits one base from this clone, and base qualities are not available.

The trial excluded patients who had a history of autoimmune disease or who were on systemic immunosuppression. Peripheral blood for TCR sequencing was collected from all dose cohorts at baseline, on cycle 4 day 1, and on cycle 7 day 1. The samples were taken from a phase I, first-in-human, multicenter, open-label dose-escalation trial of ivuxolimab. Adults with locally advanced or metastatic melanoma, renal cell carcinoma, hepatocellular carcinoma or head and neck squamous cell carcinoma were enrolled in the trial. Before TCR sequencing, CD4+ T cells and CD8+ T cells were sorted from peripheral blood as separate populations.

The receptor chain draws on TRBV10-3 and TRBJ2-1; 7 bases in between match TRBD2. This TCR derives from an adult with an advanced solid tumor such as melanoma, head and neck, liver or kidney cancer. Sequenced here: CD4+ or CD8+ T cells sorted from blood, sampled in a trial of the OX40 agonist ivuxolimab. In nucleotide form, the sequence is TGTGCCATCAGTGGGGCTAGCGGTTATAGCTCCTACAATGAGCAGTTCTTC. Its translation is CAISGASGYSSYNEQFF.